The clone carrying this T cell receptor (beta chain) occurred a few times. A much larger clone is a single base away; this may be a read error. Germline CDR1 GTSNPN, CDR2 SVGIG (reference sequence). Trimming removed 3 bases from V and 7 bases from J, with 6 bases in between. CDR3 size: 10 residues. Thyroid surgery was preceded by no treatment in any patient. This record belongs to a study of metastatic and nonmetastatic thyroid tumors. Study in general: Peripheral blood and tumor or nodule samples from malignant and benign thyroid patients were compared.

TCRdb re-analyzed the PCR reads through MiXCR. Of just over 20,000 clones listed, approximately 15% were seen once; the top ten hold over 15%. This clonotype was obtained from a female donor with papillary thyroid cancer or a benign thyroid nodule (not recorded which). Some clones in this sample may be carry-over from other donors' samples. J is TRBJ1-1 and V is TRBV30; D unclear. What was sequenced was blood. The chain's CDR3 is CAWRMNEAFF. CDR3 nucleotide sequence: TGTGCCTGGAGAATGAATGAAGCTTTCTTT.